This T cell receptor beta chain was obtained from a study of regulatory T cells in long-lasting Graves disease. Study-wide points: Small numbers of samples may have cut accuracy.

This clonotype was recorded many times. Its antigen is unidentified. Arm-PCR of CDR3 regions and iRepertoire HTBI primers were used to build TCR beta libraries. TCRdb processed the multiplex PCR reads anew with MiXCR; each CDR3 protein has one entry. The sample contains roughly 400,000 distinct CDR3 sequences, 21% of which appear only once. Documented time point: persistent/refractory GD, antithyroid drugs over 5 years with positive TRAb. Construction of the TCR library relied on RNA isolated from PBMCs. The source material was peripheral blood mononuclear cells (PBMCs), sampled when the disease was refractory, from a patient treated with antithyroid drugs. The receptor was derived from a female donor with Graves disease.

The CDR3 nucleotides are TGTGCCAGCAGTCTGTCGACCCTTGCCATTCAGTACTTC. It specifies CASSLSTLAIQYF. V is TRBV27 and J is TRBJ2-4; D ambiguous. This CDR3 has 13 residues. CDR1 is MNHEY, CDR2 SMNVEV, per germline (reference sequence). The V gene lost 5 bases and the J gene lost 9 bases, with 14 bases spanning the gap.